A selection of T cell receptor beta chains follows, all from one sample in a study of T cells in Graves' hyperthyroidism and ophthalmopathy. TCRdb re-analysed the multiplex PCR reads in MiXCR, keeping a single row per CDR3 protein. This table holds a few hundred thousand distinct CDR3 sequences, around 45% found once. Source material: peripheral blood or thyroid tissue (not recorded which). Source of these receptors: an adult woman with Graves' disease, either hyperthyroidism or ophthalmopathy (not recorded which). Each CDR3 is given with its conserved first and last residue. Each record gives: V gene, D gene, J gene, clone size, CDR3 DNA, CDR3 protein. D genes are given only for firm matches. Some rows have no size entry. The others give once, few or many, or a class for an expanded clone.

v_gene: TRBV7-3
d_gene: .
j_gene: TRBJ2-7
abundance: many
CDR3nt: TGTGCCAGCAGTCCCTTGGTTAGCTCCTACGAGCAGTACTTC
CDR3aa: CASSPLVSSYEQYF

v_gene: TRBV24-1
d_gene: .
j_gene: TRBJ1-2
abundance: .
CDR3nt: TGTGCCACCAGTGCTAGACACGCCGGAGGCTACACCTTC
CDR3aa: CATSARHAGGYTF

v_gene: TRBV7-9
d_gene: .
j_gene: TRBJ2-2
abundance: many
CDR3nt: TGTGCCAGCTGCCTACTTTACTCGAACACCGGGGAGCTGTTTTTT
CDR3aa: CASCLLYSNTGELFF

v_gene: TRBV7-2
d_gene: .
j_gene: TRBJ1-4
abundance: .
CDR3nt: TGTGCCAGCAGCTTTCGGCAGGGTCGTGAAAAACTGTTTTTT
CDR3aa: CASSFRQGREKLFF

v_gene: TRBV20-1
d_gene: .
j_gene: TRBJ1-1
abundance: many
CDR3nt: TGCAGTGCACCAGATTTTACGGACACTGAAGCTTTCTTT
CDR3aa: CSAPDFTDTEAFF

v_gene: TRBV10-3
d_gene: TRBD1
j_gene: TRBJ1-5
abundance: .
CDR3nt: TGTGCCAGCCGTACAGGGGGCTGGCAGCCCCAGCATTTT
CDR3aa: CASRTGGWQPQHF

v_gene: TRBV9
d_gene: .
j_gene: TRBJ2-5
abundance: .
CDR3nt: TGTGCCAGCAGCGTATCCGGACTGAATCAAGAGACCCAGTACTTC
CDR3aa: CASSVSGLNQETQYF

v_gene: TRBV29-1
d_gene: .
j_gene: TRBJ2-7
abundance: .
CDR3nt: TGCAGCTTAAGTAGCGCAGGGCTCAACGAGCAGTACTTC
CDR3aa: CSLSSAGLNEQYF

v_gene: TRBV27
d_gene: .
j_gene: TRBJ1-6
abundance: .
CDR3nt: TGTGCCAGCAACTCACCCCTCCACTTT
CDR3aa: CASNSPLHF

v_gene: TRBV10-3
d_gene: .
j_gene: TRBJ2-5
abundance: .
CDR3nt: TGTGCCATCCAACGGGGTTCGGCAGAGACCCAGTACTTC
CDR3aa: CAIQRGSAETQYF

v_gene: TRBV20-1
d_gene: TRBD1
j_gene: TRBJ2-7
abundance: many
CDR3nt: TGCAGTGCTAGAAGTGAGACAGGGGGCAGGCACGAGCAGTACTTC
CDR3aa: CSARSETGGRHEQYF

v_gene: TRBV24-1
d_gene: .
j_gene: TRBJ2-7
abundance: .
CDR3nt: TGTGCCACCAGTGATTCAGGCAGGCCTAGGAACGAGCAATACTTC
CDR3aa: CATSDSGRPRNEQYF

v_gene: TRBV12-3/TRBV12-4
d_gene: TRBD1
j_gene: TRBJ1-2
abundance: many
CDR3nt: TGTGCCAGCAGTTCCCTCGGGACAGCGTATGGCTACACCTTC
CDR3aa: CASSSLGTAYGYTF

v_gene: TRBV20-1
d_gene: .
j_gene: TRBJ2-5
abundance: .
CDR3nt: TGCAGTGCTAGAGATCCCCATGAGCGGAAAGAGACCCAGTACTTC
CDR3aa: CSARDPHERKETQYF

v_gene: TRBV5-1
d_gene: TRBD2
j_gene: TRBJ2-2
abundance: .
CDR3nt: TGCGCCAGCAGCTTGGTATCCGCGGCTAGCGGGAGAACCGGGGAGCTGTTTTTT
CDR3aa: CASSLVSAASGRTGELFF

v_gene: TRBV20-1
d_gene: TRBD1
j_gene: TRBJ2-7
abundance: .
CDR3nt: TGCAGTGCCGTAATCCCCGGACAGGGGAAGCAGTACTTC
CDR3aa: CSAVIPGQGKQYF

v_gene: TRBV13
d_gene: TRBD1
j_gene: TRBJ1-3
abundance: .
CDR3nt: TGTGCCAGCAGCGTATTCCAGGGGGGTAACACCTTATATTTT
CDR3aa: CASSVFQGGNTLYF

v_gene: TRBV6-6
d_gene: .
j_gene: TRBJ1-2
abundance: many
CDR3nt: TGTGCCACCCCGGGGAACCACCCCTATGGCTACACCTTC
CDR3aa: CATPGNHPYGYTF

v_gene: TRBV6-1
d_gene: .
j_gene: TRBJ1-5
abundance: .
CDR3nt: TGTGCCAGCAGTGAACTTAGAGGGGTACGGCCCCAGCATTTT
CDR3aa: CASSELRGVRPQHF

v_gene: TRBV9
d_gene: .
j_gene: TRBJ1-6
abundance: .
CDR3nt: TGTGCCAGCAGCGTAGGGGGTTCACCCCTCCACTTT
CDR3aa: CASSVGGSPLHF

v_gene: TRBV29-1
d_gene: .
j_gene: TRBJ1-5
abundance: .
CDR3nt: TGCAGCGTTGAAGATGGCGATCAGCCCCAGCATTTT
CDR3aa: CSVEDGDQPQHF

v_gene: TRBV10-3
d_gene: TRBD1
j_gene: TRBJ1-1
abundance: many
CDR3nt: TGTGCCATCAGTGATGGGACAGGGGAGGTGGACACTGAAGCTTTCTTT
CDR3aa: CAISDGTGEVDTEAFF

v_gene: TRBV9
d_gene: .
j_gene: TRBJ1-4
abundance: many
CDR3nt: TGTGCCAGCAGCGTAACCCAGGCGGGAAAACTGTTTTTT
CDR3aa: CASSVTQAGKLFF